The 28 T cell receptor beta chains reported below all come from one sample, sequenced in a study of OX40 agonist ivuxolimab in advanced cancers. The assay was immunoSEQ multiplex PCR, and TCRdb's table has in-frame clones only and misses some. The repertoire includes about 79,000 clones, less than 95% of them detected once, and 0.33% sits in the top ten. Source: CD4+ or CD8+ T cells sorted from blood, taken in a trial of the OX40 agonist ivuxolimab. These receptors originate from an adult with an advanced solid tumor such as melanoma, head and neck, liver or kidney cancer.

Worth noting for this clone: The conserved final phenylalanine or tryptophan is absent from the CDR3, which likely points to a read error. The chain couples TRBV6-4 to TRBJ1-6, with TRBD1 matching over 7 bases. V lost 2 bases and J lost 4; bases outside the gene matches: 8. The CDR3 contains 17 residues. Germline-derived CDR1 and CDR2 are MRHNA and SNTAGT. This CDR3 reads CASSDTNRGGYNSPLHL. The CDR3, as DNA: TGTGCCAGCAGTGACACAAACAGGGGCGGTTATAATTCACCCCTCCACCTT.

The CDR3 sequence: CASSPQPMNTEAFF. The CDR3 coding sequence is TGTGCCAGCAGCCCCCAACCCATGAACACTGAAGCTTTCTTT. The chain uses TRBV7-8 and TRBJ1-1; D not resolved. V gave up 5 bases and J gave up 0 bases, with 10 bases separating them. CDR1 SGHVS and CDR2 FQNEAQ come from the germline V gene. The CDR3 totals 14 residues.

This chain uses TRBV11-2 with TRBJ2-2; D might be TRBD2 (6 bases). This CDR3 is built from 15 residues. Trimming removed 4 bases from V and 1 base from J, with 10 bases in between. From germline, CDR1 is SGHAT and CDR2 FQNNGV. The DNA of the CDR3 is TGTGCCAGCAGCTCCGTCGGGGGGAACACCGGGGAGCTGTTTTTT. The encoded protein is CASSSVGGNTGELFF.

This clone was seen more than once but under ten times. The genes are TRBV2 and TRBJ1-2, with 8 bases identical to TRBD1. The V gene end was trimmed by 5 bases and the J gene end by 6 bases; junction bases not matched to a gene: 5. The V gene's germline CDR1 is SNHLY and CDR2 FYNNEI. The CDR3 is made up of 13 amino acids. The CDR3 DNA is TGTGCCAGCAGTAGGGACAGGCGAGATGGCTACACCTTC. Translation: CASSRDRRDGYTF.

This chain joins TRBV27 and TRBJ2-7; D is perhaps TRBD1 (6 bases). V was clipped by 9 bases and J by 6 bases, with 24 bases between them. The CDR3 loop spans 15 amino acids. The V gene's germline CDR1 is MNHEY and CDR2 SMNVEV (reference sequence). CDR3 sequence reads: CASGSRQGFLCEQYV. The CDR3 nucleotides are TGTGCCAGTGGATCCCGGCAGGGGTTTCTCTGCGAGCAGTACGTC.

This rearrangement joins TRBV5-6 to TRBJ2-5; D may match TRBD1 or TRBD2 (5 bases each). CDR1 is SGHDT and CDR2 is YYEEEE in the germline V gene. The CDR3 consists of 14 residues. With 0 bases removed from V and 2 bases from J, the gap between germline ends came to 8 bases. DNA for the CDR3: TGTGCCAGCAGCTTGGAATGGGGGCAAGAGACCCAGTACTTC. Translation gives CASSLEWGQETQYF.

In DNA form, the CDR3 reads TGTGCCAGCAGTCCCAGGACCGATTCGACTAATGAAAAACTGTTTTTT. Translating it yields CASSPRTDSTNEKLFF. This chain joins TRBV11-3 and TRBJ1-4; D gene uncertain. Deletions cut 6 bases from V and 2 bases from J, with 16 bases between. This CDR3 spans 16 amino acids. Per the germline V gene, CDR1 is SGHNT and CDR2 is YENEEA.

J is TRBJ1-2 and V is TRBV15; 9 positions match TRBD1. The CDR3 extends over 16 amino acids. The germline V gene encodes CDR1 LNHNV and CDR2 YYDKDF (reference sequence). The V segment lost 5 bases and the J segment 2 bases; nucleotides outside the gene matches: 9. DNA of the CDR3: TGTGCCACCAGCGTTATTGGCGGGACAGGGAACTATGGCTACACCTTC. It encodes CATSVIGGTGNYGYTF.

The chain carries TRBV19 and TRBJ2-5; the D call may be TRBD1 or TRBD2 (5 bases each). This CDR3 is built from 14 residues. Germline V lookup: CDR1 LNHDA, CDR2 SQIVND (reference sequence). Between the trimmed V and J ends, which lost 3 bases and 4 bases, there was a span of 12 bases. The CDR3 loop reads CASSMGRPVETQYF. The CDR3 DNA is TGTGCCAGTAGTATGGGACGCCCTGTAGAGACCCAGTACTTC.

CDR3 in amino acids: CASSRVGGATNEKLFF. Here the CDR3 DNA reads TGTGCCAGCAGCCGGGTAGGGGGAGCAACTAATGAAAAACTGTTTTTT. V usage is TRBV7-2 and J usage is TRBJ1-4; maybe TRBD1 (6 bases). Trimming cost V 5 bases and J 0 bases, with 13 bases left between them. The CDR3 contains 16 residues. The germline V gene has CDR1 SGHTA and CDR2 FQGNSA.

The chain is built from TRBV11-3 and TRBJ1-1; a weak D match, TRBD1 (5 bases). The CDR3 has 14 residues. The germline CDR1 and CDR2 sequences are SGHNT and YENEEA. The V end lost 5 bases, the J end lost 2 bases, and 12 bases lay between the germline ends. Written as DNA, the CDR3 is TGTGCCAGCAGCATTACAGGAGCAAACACTGAAGCTTTCTTT. Residues: CASSITGANTEAFF.

This chain joins TRBV2 and TRBJ2-3, with D possibly matching TRBD1 (5 bases). V dropped 3 bases and J dropped 3 bases, with 7 bases sitting between them. There are 13 residues in the CDR3. The V gene's germline CDR1 is SNHLY and CDR2 FYNNEI. In DNA form, the CDR3 reads TGTGCCAGCAGTGACAGGGAAACAGATACGCAGTATTTT. Its protein product is CASSDRETDTQYF.

DNA for the CDR3: TGTGCCTGGCTCCCGGGACTAGCGGGGTGGACCTACAATGAGCAGTTCTTC. Encoded protein: CAWLPGLAGWTYNEQFF. The chain carries TRBV30 and TRBJ2-1, with TRBD2 identical over 13 bases. There are 17 residues in the CDR3. V was pared by 5 bases and J by 2 bases, with 9 bases of the junction left unmatched. CDR1 is GTSNPN and CDR2 is SVGIG in the germline V gene (reference sequence). Full variable domain (outside the CDR3, taken from reference TRBV30 and TRBJ2-1): SQTIHQWPATLVQPVGSPLSLECTVEGTSNPNLYWYRQAAGRGLQLLFYSVGIGQISSEVPQNLSASRPQDRQFILSSKKLLLSDSGFYLCAWLPGLAGWTYNEQFFGPGTRLTVL.

This chain connects TRBV5-1 to TRBJ1-1; D unresolved. V gave up 7 bases and J gave up 0 bases, with 10 bases separating them. Germline V gene lookup returns CDR1 SGHRS and CDR2 YFSETQ. The CDR3 is 13 residues long. The CDR3 bases are TGCGCCAGCCGAGACAAGATGAACACTGAAGCTTTCTTT. Protein: CASRDKMNTEAFF. Complete variable domain (other parts from reference TRBV5-1 and TRBJ1-1): KAGVTQTPRYLIKTRGQQVTLSCSPISGHRSVSWYQQTPGQGLQFLFEYFSETQRNKGNFPGRFSGRQFSNSRSEMNVSTLELGDSALYLCASRDKMNTEAFFGQGTRLTVV.

The rearrangement joins TRBV7-9 to TRBJ2-7, with D unclear. V dropped 8 bases and J dropped 6 bases, with 23 bases sitting between them. The V gene's germline CDR1 is SEHNR and CDR2 FQNEAQ (reference sequence). The CDR3 is made up of 15 amino acids. CDR3 loop: CASGPVVGKAVEQYF. CDR3 nucleotides: TGTGCCAGCGGCCCAGTGGTAGGGAAGGCGGTCGAGCAGTACTTC.

V is TRBV27 and J is TRBJ2-1; 8 bases are a match to TRBD1. With V trimmed by 4 bases and J by 4 bases, 6 bases remained unmatched. The CDR3 runs to 15 residues. Germline CDR1 MNHEY, CDR2 SMNVEV (reference sequence). The CDR3, as DNA: TGTGCCAGCAGTTCCGGGACAGGAACATACAATGAGCAGTTCTTC. It encodes CASSSGTGTYNEQFF.

On this clone itself: A read error may account for a junction end that differs from germline. J is TRBJ1-1 and V is TRBV18, with TRBD1 matching 8 bases. The germline V gene encodes CDR1 KGHSH and CDR2 LQKENI. There are 13 residues in the CDR3. CDR3 nucleotides: TGCGCGAGCATGGACAGGGTGAACACTGAAGCTTTCTTT. It encodes CASMDRVNTEAFF.

V and J are TRBV12-5 and TRBJ1-2, with a tentative D call TRBD1 (6 bases). With 6 bases removed from V and 8 bases from J, the gap between germline ends came to 19 bases. Germline CDR1 is LGHNT and CDR2 is FRNRAP. The CDR3 totals 14 residues. The CDR3 spells CASGQDSFYGGYTF. The CDR3 DNA follows: TGTGCTAGTGGCCAGGACAGCTTCTACGGGGGCTACACCTTC.

The chain recombines TRBV28 with TRBJ1-5; no clear D. V was shortened by 3 bases and J by 2 bases, with 11 bases between the two germline ends. The CDR3 loop spans 15 amino acids. The germline gives CDR1 MDHEN, CDR2 SYDVKM. CDR3 residues: CASSFGSRRNQPQHF. The CDR3 DNA is TGTGCCAGCAGTTTCGGCAGTAGGCGCAATCAGCCCCAGCATTTT. Combining the CDR3 with reference TRBV28 and TRBJ1-5 gives the whole variable domain DVKVTQSSRYLVKRTGEKVFLECVQDMDHENMFWYRQDPGLGLRLIYFSYDVKMKEKGDIPEGYSVSREKKERFSLILESASTNQTSMYLCASSFGSRRNQPQHFGDGTRLSIL.

The chain employs TRBV5-4 and TRBJ1-6; TRBD1 agrees at 10 bases. The CDR3 totals 16 residues. Germline CDR1 and CDR2: SGHNT and YYREEE (reference sequence). V gave up 4 bases and J gave up 7 bases; unmatched junction bases: 8. CDR3 bases: TGTGCCAGCAGCCCCGGCTCGGACAGGGGGAATTCACCCCTCCACTTT. Its translation: CASSPGSDRGNSPLHF.

The chain combines TRBV28 with TRBJ2-1, with a tentative D call TRBD2 (7 bases). The germline V gene has CDR1 MDHEN and CDR2 SYDVKM. V was pared by 3 bases and J by 6 bases, with 12 bases between. This CDR3 comprises 14 residues. The CDR3 loop is CASSLGGGGNEQFF. For the CDR3, the DNA is TGTGCCAGCAGTTTGGGAGGGGGGGGCAATGAGCAGTTCTTC.

V and J are TRBV15 and TRBJ2-1, with no clear D. The CDR3 consists of 11 residues. V lost 6 bases to trimming and J lost 4 bases, with 4 bases between them. The V gene's germline CDR1 is LNHNV and CDR2 YYDKDF (reference sequence). In DNA, the CDR3 is TGTGCCACCAGAGAGTACAATGAGCAGTTCTTC. The encoded protein is CATREYNEQFF.

This clone showed up just once. This chain's CDR3 is CASSSLAGFYNEQFF. In DNA, the CDR3 is TGTGCCAGCAGTTCACTAGCGGGGTTTTACAATGAGCAGTTCTTC. This sequence joins TRBV27 and TRBJ2-1; TRBD2 aligns across 10 bases. CDR1 and CDR2 (germline): MNHEY, SMNVEV (reference sequence). There are 15 residues in the CDR3. The trim removed 4 bases at V and 4 bases at J, leaving 4 bases unmatched.

The chain recombines TRBV29-1 with TRBJ2-5; D perhaps matches TRBD1 (5 bases). The germline V gene encodes CDR1 SQVTM and CDR2 ANQGSEA. The V end lost 6 bases, the J end lost 1 base, and 9 bases lay between the germline ends. CDR3 length: 12 amino acids. The CDR3 DNA follows: TGCAGCGTAGGGGAACTCCAAGAGACCCAGTACTTC. Its translation: CSVGELQETQYF.

This clone was observed a single time. The V and J genes are TRBV6-1 and TRBJ1-2; 8 bases are shared with TRBD1. The CDR3 length is 15 residues. V trimming: 5 bases; J trimming: 4 bases; junction bases outside the gene matches: 9. Looked up from germline, CDR1 is MNHNS and CDR2 is SASEGT. For the CDR3, the DNA is TGTGCCAGCAGTAACCGGGACAGGAACCCCTATGGCTACACCTTC. As protein: CASSNRDRNPYGYTF.

In its sample, this clone was seen once. The chain employs TRBV7-9 and TRBJ2-1, with D tentatively TRBD2 (6 bases). Germline CDR1 SEHNR, CDR2 FQNEAQ (reference sequence). This CDR3 region has 17 residues. With 0 bases removed from V and 2 bases from J, the gap between germline ends came to 14 bases. The CDR3 nucleotides are TGTGCCAGCAGCTTAGCCTCCGGGGGAAGGGCCTACAATGAGCAGTTCTTC. It specifies CASSLASGGRAYNEQFF.

This clone appeared a few times. The V call is TRBV7-2, the J call TRBJ2-7, with 8 bases that match TRBD2. CDR1 is SGHTA and CDR2 is FQGNSA in the germline V gene. Trimming took 3 bases from V and 0 from J; bases not matched to a gene: 4. The CDR3 runs 15 residues. In nucleotides, the CDR3 is TGTGCCAGCAGCTTCGGGGGGGACACCTCCTACGAGCAGTACGTC. Encoded protein: CASSFGGDTSYEQYV.

The chain employs TRBV29-1 and TRBJ1-1; 7 nucleotides agree with TRBD1. Germline CDR1 SQVTM, CDR2 ANQGSEA. This CDR3 has 12 amino acids. Trimming cost V 6 bases and J 5 bases; bases outside gene matches: 6. In nucleotides, the CDR3 is TGCAGCGTAGAGACAGGGAGAACTGAAGCTTTCTTT. Its translation: CSVETGRTEAFF.